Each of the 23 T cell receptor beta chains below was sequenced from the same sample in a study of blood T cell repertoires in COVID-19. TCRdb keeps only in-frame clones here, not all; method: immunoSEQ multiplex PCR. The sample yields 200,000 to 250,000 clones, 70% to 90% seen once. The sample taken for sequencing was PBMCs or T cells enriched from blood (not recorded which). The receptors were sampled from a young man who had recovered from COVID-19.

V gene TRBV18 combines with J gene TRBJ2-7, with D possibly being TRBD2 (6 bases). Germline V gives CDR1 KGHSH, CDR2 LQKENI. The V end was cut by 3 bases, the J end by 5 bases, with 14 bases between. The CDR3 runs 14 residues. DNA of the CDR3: TGTGCCAGCTCACCTGGGGGGAGCCTCGACGAGCAGTACTTC. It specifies CASSPGGSLDEQYF.

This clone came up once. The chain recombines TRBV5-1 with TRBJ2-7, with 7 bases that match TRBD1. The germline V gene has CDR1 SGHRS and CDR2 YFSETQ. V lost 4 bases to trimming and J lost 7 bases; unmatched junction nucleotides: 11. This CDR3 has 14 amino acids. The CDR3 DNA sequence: TGCGCCAGCAGCCCCAACAGGGGAGTTGGAGAGCAGTACTTC. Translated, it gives CASSPNRGVGEQYF.

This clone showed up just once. CDR3 sequence: CASSEGTRQETQYF. The CDR3 nucleotides are TGTGCCAGCAGTGAAGGGACACGTCAAGAGACCCAGTACTTC. This rearrangement joins TRBV2 to TRBJ2-5; TRBD1 is a possible D gene (5 bases). Trimming took off 1 base at V and 2 bases at J, with 8 bases between the two ends. Per germline, CDR1 SNHLY and CDR2 FYNNEI. The length of the CDR3 is 14 residues. The full variable domain, completed using reference TRBV2 and TRBJ2-5, is EPEVTQTPSHQVTQMGQEVILRCVPISNHLYFYWYRQILGQKVEFLVSFYNNEISEKSEIFDDQFSVERPDGSNFTLKIRSTKLEDSAMYFCASSEGTRQETQYFGPGTRLLVL.

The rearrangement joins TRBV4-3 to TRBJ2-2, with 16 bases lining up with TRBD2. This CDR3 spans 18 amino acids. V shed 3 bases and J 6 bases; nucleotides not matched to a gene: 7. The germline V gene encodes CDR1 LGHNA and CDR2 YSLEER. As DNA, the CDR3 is TGCGCCAGCAGCCAGGGACTAGCGGGGGGGAAACCTGCCGGGGAGCTGTTTTTT. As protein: CASSQGLAGGKPAGELFF.

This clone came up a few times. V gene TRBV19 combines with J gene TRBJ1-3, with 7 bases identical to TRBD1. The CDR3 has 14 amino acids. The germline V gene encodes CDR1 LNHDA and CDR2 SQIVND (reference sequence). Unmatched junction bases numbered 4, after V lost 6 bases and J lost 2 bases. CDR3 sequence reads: CASSQTGTGNTIYF. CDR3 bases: TGTGCCAGTAGCCAGACAGGGACTGGAAACACCATATATTTT.

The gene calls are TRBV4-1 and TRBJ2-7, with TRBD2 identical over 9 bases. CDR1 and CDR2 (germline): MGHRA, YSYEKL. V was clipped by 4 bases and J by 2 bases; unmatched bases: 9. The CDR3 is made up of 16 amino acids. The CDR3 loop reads CASSPRTSVNAYEQYF. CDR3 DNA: TGCGCCAGCAGCCCCCGGACTAGCGTGAACGCCTACGAGCAGTACTTC.

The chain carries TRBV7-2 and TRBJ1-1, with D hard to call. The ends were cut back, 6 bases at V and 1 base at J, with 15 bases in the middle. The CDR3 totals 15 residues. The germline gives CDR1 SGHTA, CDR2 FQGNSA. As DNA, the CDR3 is TGTGCCAGCAGACTTAACACTAATGGGAACACTGAAGCTTTCTTT. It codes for CASRLNTNGNTEAFF.

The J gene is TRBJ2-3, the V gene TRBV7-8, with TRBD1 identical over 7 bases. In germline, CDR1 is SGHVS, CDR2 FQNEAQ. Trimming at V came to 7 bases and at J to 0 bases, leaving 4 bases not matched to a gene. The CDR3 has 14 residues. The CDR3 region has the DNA TGTGCCAGCAAGGGGGCTACCAGCACAGATACGCAGTATTTT. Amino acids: CASKGATSTDTQYF.

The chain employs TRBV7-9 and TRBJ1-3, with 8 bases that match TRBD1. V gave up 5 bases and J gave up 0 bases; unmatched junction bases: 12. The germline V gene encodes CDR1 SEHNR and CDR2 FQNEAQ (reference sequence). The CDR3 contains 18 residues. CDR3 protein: CASSPRTGQGNSGNTIYF. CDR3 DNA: TGTGCCAGCAGCCCACGGACCGGACAGGGCAACTCTGGAAACACCATATATTTT.

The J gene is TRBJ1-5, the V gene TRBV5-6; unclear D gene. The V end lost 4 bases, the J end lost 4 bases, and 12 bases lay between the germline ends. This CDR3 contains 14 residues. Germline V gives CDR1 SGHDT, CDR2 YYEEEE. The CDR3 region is CASSVRSGNQPQHF. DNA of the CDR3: TGTGCCAGCAGCGTGAGGTCGGGGAATCAGCCCCAGCATTTT.

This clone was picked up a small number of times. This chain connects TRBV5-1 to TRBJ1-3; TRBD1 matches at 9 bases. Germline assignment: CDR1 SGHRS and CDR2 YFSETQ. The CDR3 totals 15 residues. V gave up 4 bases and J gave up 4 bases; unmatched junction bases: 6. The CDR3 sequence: CASSLGTGPGNTIYF. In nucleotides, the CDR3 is TGCGCCAGCAGCCTAGGGACAGGGCCAGGAAACACCATATATTTT.

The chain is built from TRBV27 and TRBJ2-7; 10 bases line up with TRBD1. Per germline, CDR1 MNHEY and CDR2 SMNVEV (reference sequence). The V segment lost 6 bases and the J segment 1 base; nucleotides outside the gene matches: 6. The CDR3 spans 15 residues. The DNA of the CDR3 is TGTGCCAGCAGGACCCCGGACAGGGGGTCCTACGAGCAGTACTTC. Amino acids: CASRTPDRGSYEQYF.

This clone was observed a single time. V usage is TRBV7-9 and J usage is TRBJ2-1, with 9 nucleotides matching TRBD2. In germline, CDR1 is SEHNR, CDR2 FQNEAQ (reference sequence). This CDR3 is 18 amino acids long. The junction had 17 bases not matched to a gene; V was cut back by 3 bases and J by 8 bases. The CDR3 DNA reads TGTGCCAGCAGCTTTTTGTTGTTCGGCGGGAGGGCTGAAGATGAGCAGTTCTTC. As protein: CASSFLLFGGRAEDEQFF.

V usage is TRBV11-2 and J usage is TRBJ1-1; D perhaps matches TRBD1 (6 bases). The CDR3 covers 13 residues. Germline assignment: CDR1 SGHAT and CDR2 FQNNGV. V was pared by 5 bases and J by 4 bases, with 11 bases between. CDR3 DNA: TGTGCCAGCAGCGTGACAGGCTCCACTGAAGCTTTCTTT. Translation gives CASSVTGSTEAFF. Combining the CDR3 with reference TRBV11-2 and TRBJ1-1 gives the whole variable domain EAGVAQSPRYKIIEKRQSVAFWCNPISGHATLYWYQQILGQGPKLLIQFQNNGVVDDSQLPKDRFSAERLKGVDSTLKIQPAKLEDSAVYLCASSVTGSTEAFFGQGTRLTVV.

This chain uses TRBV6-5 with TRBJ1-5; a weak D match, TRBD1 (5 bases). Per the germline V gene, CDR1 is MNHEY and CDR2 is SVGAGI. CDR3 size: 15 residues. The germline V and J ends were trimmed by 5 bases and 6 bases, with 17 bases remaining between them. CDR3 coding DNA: TGTGCCAGCAGTCATCTCTGGGGGGTGGGTCAGCCCCAGCATTTT. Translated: CASSHLWGVGQPQHF.

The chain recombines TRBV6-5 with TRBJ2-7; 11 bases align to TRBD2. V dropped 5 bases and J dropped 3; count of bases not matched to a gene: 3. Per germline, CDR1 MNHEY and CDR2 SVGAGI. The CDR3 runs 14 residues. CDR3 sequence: CASSQGLAVYEQYF. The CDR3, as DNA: TGTGCCAGCAGTCAGGGACTAGCGGTCTACGAGCAGTACTTC.

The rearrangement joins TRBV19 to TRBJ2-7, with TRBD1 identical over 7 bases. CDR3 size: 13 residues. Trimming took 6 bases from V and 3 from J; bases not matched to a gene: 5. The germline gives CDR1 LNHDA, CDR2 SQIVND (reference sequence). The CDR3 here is CASSLTGYYEQYF. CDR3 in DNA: TGTGCCAGTAGCTTGACAGGGTACTACGAGCAGTACTTC.

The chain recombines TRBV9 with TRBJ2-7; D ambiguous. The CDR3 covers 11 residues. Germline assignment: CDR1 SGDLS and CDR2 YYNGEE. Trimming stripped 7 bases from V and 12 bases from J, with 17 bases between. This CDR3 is CASDEALDAYF. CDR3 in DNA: TGTGCCAGCGACGAGGCCCTCGATGCGTACTTC. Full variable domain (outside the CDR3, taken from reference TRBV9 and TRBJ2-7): DSGVTQTPKHLITATGQRVTLRCSPRSGDLSVYWYQQSLDQGLQFLIQYYNGEERAKGNILERFSAQQFPDLHSELNLSSLELGDSALYFCASDEALDAYFGPGTRLTVT.

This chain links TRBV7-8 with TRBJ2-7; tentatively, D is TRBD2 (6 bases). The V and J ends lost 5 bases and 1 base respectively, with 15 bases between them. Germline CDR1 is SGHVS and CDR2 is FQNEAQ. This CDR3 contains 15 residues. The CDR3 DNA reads TGTGCCAGCAGCCCCCAGCGGGTGAAGTCCTACGAGCAGTACTTC. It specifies CASSPQRVKSYEQYF.

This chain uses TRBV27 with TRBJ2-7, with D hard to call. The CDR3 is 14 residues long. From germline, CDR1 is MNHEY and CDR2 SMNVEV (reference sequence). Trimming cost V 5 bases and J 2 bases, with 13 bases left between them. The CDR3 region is CASSDSPSPYEQYF. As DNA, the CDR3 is TGTGCCAGCAGTGACTCCCCGTCCCCCTACGAGCAGTACTTC.

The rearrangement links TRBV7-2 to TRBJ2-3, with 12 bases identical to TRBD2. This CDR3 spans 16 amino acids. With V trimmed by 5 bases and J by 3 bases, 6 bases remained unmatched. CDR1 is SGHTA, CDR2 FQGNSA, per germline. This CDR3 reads CASSILAGGSTDTQYF. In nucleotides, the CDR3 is TGTGCCAGCAGCATCCTAGCGGGAGGGAGTACAGATACGCAGTATTTT.

The CDR3 reads CAWSAPLGTARRKNNEQFF. CDR3 nucleotide sequence: TGTGCCTGGAGTGCCCCACTCGGGACAGCAAGGAGGAAAAACAATGAGCAGTTCTTC. This chain connects TRBV30 to TRBJ2-1, with 7 bases that match TRBD1. Germline CDR1 is GTSNPN and CDR2 is SVGIG (reference sequence). The CDR3 length is 19 residues. J lost 5 bases, V lost 1 base, and 20 bases had no gene match.

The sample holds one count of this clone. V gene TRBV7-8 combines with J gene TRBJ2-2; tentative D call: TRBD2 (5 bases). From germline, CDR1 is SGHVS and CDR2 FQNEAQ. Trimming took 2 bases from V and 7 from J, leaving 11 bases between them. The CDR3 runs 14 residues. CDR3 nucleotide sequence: TGTGCCAGCAGCTTACGGCGGGCCGACGGGGAGCTGTTTTTT. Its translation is CASSLRRADGELFF.